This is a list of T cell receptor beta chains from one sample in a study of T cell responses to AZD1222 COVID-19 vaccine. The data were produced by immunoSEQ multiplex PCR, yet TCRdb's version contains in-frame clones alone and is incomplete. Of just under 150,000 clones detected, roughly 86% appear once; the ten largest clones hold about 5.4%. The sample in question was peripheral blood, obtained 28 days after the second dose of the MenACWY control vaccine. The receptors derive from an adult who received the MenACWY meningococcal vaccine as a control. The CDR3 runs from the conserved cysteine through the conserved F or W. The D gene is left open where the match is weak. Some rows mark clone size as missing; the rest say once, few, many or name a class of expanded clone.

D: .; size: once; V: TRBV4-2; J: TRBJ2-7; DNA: TGTGCCAGCAGCCCCCCTTCAGATTTTAACGAGCAGTACTTC; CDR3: CASSPPSDFNEQYF
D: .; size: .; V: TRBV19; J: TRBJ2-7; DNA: TGTGCCAGTAGTATCGCAGGGGCAGCCTACGAGCAGTACTTC; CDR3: CASSIAGAAYEQYF
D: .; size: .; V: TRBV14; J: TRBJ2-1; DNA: TGTGCCAGCAGCCCTACCGCAAATGAGCAGTTCTTC; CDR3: CASSPTANEQFF
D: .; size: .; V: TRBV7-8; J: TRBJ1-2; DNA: TGTGCCAGCAGCTTAGCAGGGTATGCTGGCTACACCTTC; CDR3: CASSLAGYAGYTF
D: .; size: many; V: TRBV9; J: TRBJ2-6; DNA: TGTGCCAGCAGCGTAGCAGTTAGAGGGGCCAACGTCCTGACTTTC; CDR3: CASSVAVRGANVLTF
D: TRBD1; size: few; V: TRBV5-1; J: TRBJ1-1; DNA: TGCGCCAGCAGCGGGGGACAGGGGGCGACGAACACTGAAGCTTTCTTT; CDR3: CASSGGQGATNTEAFF
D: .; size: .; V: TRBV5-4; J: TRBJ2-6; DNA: TGTGCCAGTCGACAGCTGGGCACCGGGGCCAACGTCCTGACTTTC; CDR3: CASRQLGTGANVLTF
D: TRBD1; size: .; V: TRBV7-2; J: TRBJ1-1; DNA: TGTGCCAGCAGTCTCACCGGGACAGGGGGCGCATCCGGCACTGAAGCTTTCTTT; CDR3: CASSLTGTGGASGTEAFF
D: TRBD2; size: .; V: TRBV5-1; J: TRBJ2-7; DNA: TGCGCCAGCAGCTCAGCGGGATTGTACGAGCAGTACTTC; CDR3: CASSSAGLYEQYF
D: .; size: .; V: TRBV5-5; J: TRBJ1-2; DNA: TGTGCCAGCAGCCCCTTCGGGGGGGCCATCTATGGCTACACCTTC; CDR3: CASSPFGGAIYGYTF
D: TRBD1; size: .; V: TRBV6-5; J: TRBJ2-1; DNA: TGTGCCATCTGGACAGGGGCGTCCTACAATGAGCAGTTCTTC; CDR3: CAIWTGASYNEQFF
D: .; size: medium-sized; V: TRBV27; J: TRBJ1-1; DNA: TGTGCCAGCAGTCCCGGTACAGGGATGTTGTTCGCTGAAGCTTTCTTT; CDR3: CASSPGTGMLFAEAFF
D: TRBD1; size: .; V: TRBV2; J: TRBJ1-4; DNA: TGTGCCAGCAGGGAAACAGGGGGACCTAATGAAAAACTGTTTTTT; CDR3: CASRETGGPNEKLFF
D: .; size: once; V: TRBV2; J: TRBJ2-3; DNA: TGTGCCAGCAGTGAAGGTACAGATACGCAGTATTTT; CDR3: CASSEGTDTQYF
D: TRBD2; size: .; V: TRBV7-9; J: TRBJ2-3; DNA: TGTGCCAGCAGCGGGTCAGGACTAGCGGGGGGCACAGATACGCAGTATTTT; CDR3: CASSGSGLAGGTDTQYF
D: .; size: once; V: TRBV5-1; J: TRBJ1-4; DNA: TGCGCCAGCAGCAGGACGGTTAATGAAAAACTGTTTTTT; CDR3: CASSRTVNEKLFF